This T cell receptor (beta chain) was observed in a study of T-cell memory formation after mild COVID-19. The germline gives CDR1 KGHSH, CDR2 LQKENI. The CDR3 loop spans 14 amino acids. Trimming stripped 2 bases from V and 6 bases from J, with 14 bases between. 5'RACE primed from the constant segment yielded TCR alpha and TCR beta cDNA libraries bearing sample barcodes and UMIs. Using its own MiXCR run on the 5' RACE reads, TCRdb lists one record per CDR3 protein. The sample lists just over 150,000 distinct CDR3 sequences; roughly a third were seen once. Sample: PBMCs or a T cell subset sorted from them (not recorded which). The receptor comes from an adult woman who had mild COVID-19 (a few samples of this study predate the infection). Cell type and time point are not known. This sequence joins TRBV18 and TRBJ2-7, with D uncertain. The CDR3 DNA reads TGTGCCAGCTCACCAGGAAGGCCCCAAACCGAGCAGTACTTC. Its translation: CASSPGRPQTEQYF.